Listed below are T cell receptor beta chains from one sample, sequenced in a study of PD-1 blockade in classical Hodgkin lymphoma. Clones were sequenced by immunoSEQ multiplex PCR, and TCRdb holds only the in-frame ones, with some missing. The sample has about 21,000 clones, around two thirds seen once. Sequencing used peripheral blood mononuclear cells (PBMCs), obtained at baseline. These receptor sequences come from a human donor with classical Hodgkin lymphoma. CDR3s include the opening cysteine and the closing phenylalanine or tryptophan. Clone sizes are given selectively: once, few, many, or a class where the clone is expanded.

cdr3_aa: CASSTRHIETQYF
clone_size: NA
j_call: TRBJ2-5
v_call: TRBV5-5

cdr3_aa: CASSSLFIIDTEAFF
clone_size: once
j_call: TRBJ1-1
v_call: TRBV5-6

cdr3_aa: CASSLGTGYTDTQYF
clone_size: NA
j_call: TRBJ2-3
v_call: TRBV28

cdr3_aa: CASRAGGQGGYEQYF
clone_size: NA
j_call: TRBJ2-7
v_call: TRBV25-1

cdr3_aa: CASSTATATNEKLFF
clone_size: NA
j_call: TRBJ1-4
v_call: TRBV7-9

cdr3_aa: CASSAAPGQTGNTIYF
clone_size: once
j_call: TRBJ1-3
v_call: TRBV9

cdr3_aa: CASSIPGELFF
clone_size: NA
j_call: TRBJ2-2
v_call: TRBV6-6

cdr3_aa: CASSQDMQGRNTIYF
clone_size: NA
j_call: TRBJ1-3
v_call: TRBV4-3

cdr3_aa: CASIRGGVGTEAFF
clone_size: once
j_call: TRBJ1-1
v_call: TRBV25-1

cdr3_aa: CASSLGIALVEAFF
clone_size: NA
j_call: TRBJ1-1
v_call: TRBV7-8

cdr3_aa: CASSLRVLEAFF
clone_size: NA
j_call: TRBJ1-1
v_call: TRBV5-6

cdr3_aa: CSATLETQYF
clone_size: NA
j_call: TRBJ2-5
v_call: TRBV20-1

cdr3_aa: CASSAGVSYGYTF
clone_size: NA
j_call: TRBJ1-2
v_call: TRBV6-9

cdr3_aa: CASSQSPGGQEKLFF
clone_size: NA
j_call: TRBJ1-4
v_call: TRBV16

cdr3_aa: CASSSIPGQGSADEQYF
clone_size: NA
j_call: TRBJ2-7
v_call: TRBV7-9

cdr3_aa: CASSLAMVLNSPLHF
clone_size: NA
j_call: TRBJ1-6
v_call: TRBV7-2

cdr3_aa: CATRSPGQGYYEQYF
clone_size: NA
j_call: NA
v_call: TRBV10-3

cdr3_aa: CASSTRGLSTDTQYF
clone_size: NA
j_call: TRBJ2-3
v_call: TRBV7-1

cdr3_aa: CASSRTGTSNQPQHF
clone_size: NA
j_call: TRBJ1-5
v_call: TRBV28

cdr3_aa: CASSFWGAEETQYF
clone_size: few
j_call: TRBJ2-5
v_call: TRBV27

cdr3_aa: CASSLARGSYGYTF
clone_size: NA
j_call: TRBJ1-2
v_call: TRBV5-6

cdr3_aa: CASSSSRSSYNEQFF
clone_size: NA
j_call: TRBJ2-1
v_call: TRBV7-2

cdr3_aa: CAISDLEYYEQYF
clone_size: once
j_call: TRBJ2-7
v_call: TRBV10-3

cdr3_aa: CAISADRNNQPQHF
clone_size: NA
j_call: TRBJ1-5
v_call: TRBV10-3

cdr3_aa: CASSYGTGALFYTEAFF
clone_size: NA
j_call: TRBJ1-1
v_call: TRBV5-1

cdr3_aa: CASSSASRGRAYEQYF
clone_size: NA
j_call: TRBJ2-7
v_call: TRBV5-4

cdr3_aa: CASSTVGQGGLGANVLTF
clone_size: few
j_call: TRBJ2-6
v_call: TRBV5-1

cdr3_aa: CASSYMGSRLYGYTF
clone_size: few
j_call: TRBJ1-2
v_call: TRBV27

cdr3_aa: CASSPPGQGASGELFF
clone_size: NA
j_call: TRBJ2-2
v_call: TRBV5-4

cdr3_aa: CASSQDVGAIGYEQYF
clone_size: NA
j_call: TRBJ2-7
v_call: TRBV14

cdr3_aa: CATSRDRGYTGELFF
clone_size: once
j_call: TRBJ2-2
v_call: TRBV15

cdr3_aa: CASSLVGGNQPQHF
clone_size: NA
j_call: TRBJ1-5
v_call: TRBV5-1

cdr3_aa: CASSLYQGSLGNTQYF
clone_size: few
j_call: TRBJ2-3
v_call: TRBV27

cdr3_aa: CASSYSTANTEAFF
clone_size: NA
j_call: TRBJ1-1
v_call: TRBV6-6

cdr3_aa: CSAKAGRASNTGELFF
clone_size: NA
j_call: TRBJ2-2
v_call: TRBV29-1

cdr3_aa: CASGLSPAPTGTYEQYF
clone_size: NA
j_call: TRBJ2-7
v_call: TRBV12-5

cdr3_aa: CASSLDPTSGGNEQFF
clone_size: NA
j_call: TRBJ2-1
v_call: TRBV11-2

cdr3_aa: CASSLVGLSPNTEAFF
clone_size: few
j_call: TRBJ1-1
v_call: TRBV5-6

cdr3_aa: CASSSLAGGYEQYF
clone_size: few
j_call: TRBJ2-7
v_call: TRBV5-6

cdr3_aa: CATLGYGYTF
clone_size: NA
j_call: TRBJ1-2
v_call: TRBV28

cdr3_aa: CASSPQGRTNEKLFF
clone_size: NA
j_call: TRBJ1-4
v_call: TRBV14

cdr3_aa: CATSRDGGATNEKLFF
clone_size: NA
j_call: TRBJ1-4
v_call: TRBV15

cdr3_aa: CASSQASGRNTGELFF
clone_size: NA
j_call: TRBJ2-2
v_call: TRBV4-3

cdr3_aa: CASSYPSGTGPYEQYF
clone_size: medium-sized
j_call: TRBJ2-7
v_call: TRBV6-6